This TCR beta chain emerged from a study of cytomegalovirus exposure and HLA in healthy donors. Germline assignment: CDR1 KGHSH and CDR2 LQKENI. With V trimmed by 4 bases and J by 5 bases, 7 bases remained unmatched. This CDR3 is built from 14 residues. The PCR made use of 60 Vbeta and 13 Jbeta primers. This table comes from immunoSEQ multiplex PCR, and its TCRdb copy is limited to in-frame clones, with some not included. The repertoire includes approximately 240,000 clones, around 76% of them detected once, and 5% to 6.5% sits in the top ten. The receptor was isolated from a woman between 40 and 50 years old in good health and CMV-seropositive. The chain recombines TRBV18 with TRBJ2-7; TRBD1 aligns across 8 bases. Sequencing used PBMCs. The CDR3 DNA is TGTGCCAGCTCACTATCGGGGACAGGCCACGAGCAGTACTTC. Protein sequence: CASSLSGTGHEQYF.